Listed here are 5 T cell receptor beta chains from one sample, sequenced in a study of T cell responses to AZD1222 COVID-19 vaccine. Some clones are missing from TCRdb's copy, which holds only in-frame ones; the method was immunoSEQ multiplex PCR. The sample records about 200,000 clones, around 94% being singletons. Specimen: peripheral blood, collected 28 days after the second dose of the MenACWY control vaccine. All receptors come from an adult who received the MenACWY meningococcal vaccine as a control.

V gene TRBV14 combines with J gene TRBJ2-7, with 8 bases lining up with TRBD2. J gave up 1 base and V 4 bases, and 9 bases lay outside the gene matches. Per germline, CDR1 SGHDN and CDR2 FVKESK. CDR3 length: 16 amino acids. CDR3: CASSPRRTSWSYEQYF. The CDR3 DNA reads TGTGCCAGCAGCCCCCGAAGGACTAGCTGGTCCTACGAGCAGTACTTC.

This chain joins TRBV9 and TRBJ1-3; D is perhaps TRBD1 (6 bases). V was cut by 3 bases and J by 3 bases, with 7 bases left in between. This CDR3 comprises 13 residues. Germline values: CDR1 SGDLS, CDR2 YYNGEE. CDR3 amino acids: CASSGTDGNTIYF. The CDR3 DNA follows: TGTGCCAGCAGCGGGACAGATGGAAACACCATATATTTT.

This chain connects TRBV28 to TRBJ2-3; 7 bases fit TRBD1. J lost 2 bases, V lost 6 bases, and 8 bases had no gene match. The CDR3 covers 15 residues. From germline, CDR1 is MDHEN and CDR2 SYDVKM. DNA for the CDR3: TGTGCCAGCAGGGAACACAGGGGACACACAGATACGCAGTATTTT. Its protein is CASREHRGHTDTQYF. The complete variable domain, with remaining parts taken from reference TRBV28 and TRBJ2-3, reads DVKVTQSSRYLVKRTGEKVFLECVQDMDHENMFWYRQDPGLGLRLIYFSYDVKMKEKGDIPEGYSVSREKKERFSLILESASTNQTSMYLCASREHRGHTDTQYFGPGTRLTVL.

The CDR3 DNA is TGTGCCAGTAGGGACCAACAGGTTTATGAAAAACTGTTTTTT. As protein: CASRDQQVYEKLFF. The chain couples TRBV19 to TRBJ1-4, with a tentative D call TRBD1 (5 bases). Germline assignment: CDR1 LNHDA and CDR2 SQIVND (reference sequence). V lost 6 bases, J lost 6 bases, and 14 bases lay in between. This CDR3 is 14 amino acids long.

A single count supports this clone. V is TRBV5-1 and J is TRBJ2-7, with 7 nucleotides matching TRBD2. The germline V gene has CDR1 SGHRS and CDR2 YFSETQ. This CDR3 spans 16 amino acids. With V trimmed by 4 bases and J by 0 bases, 10 bases remained unmatched. In nucleotides, the CDR3 is TGCGCCAGCAGCCTATGGGACTACGGTAGCTCCTACGAGCAGTACTTC. Its translation: CASSLWDYGSSYEQYF.